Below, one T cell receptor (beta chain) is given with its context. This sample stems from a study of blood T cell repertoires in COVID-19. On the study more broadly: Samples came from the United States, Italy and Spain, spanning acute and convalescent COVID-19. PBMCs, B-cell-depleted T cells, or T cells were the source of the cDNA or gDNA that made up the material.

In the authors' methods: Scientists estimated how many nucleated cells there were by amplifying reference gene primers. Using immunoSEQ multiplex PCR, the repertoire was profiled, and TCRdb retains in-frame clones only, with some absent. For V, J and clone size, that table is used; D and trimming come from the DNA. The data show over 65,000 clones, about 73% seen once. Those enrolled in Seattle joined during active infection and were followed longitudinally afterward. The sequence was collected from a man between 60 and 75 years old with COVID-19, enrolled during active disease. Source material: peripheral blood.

Here the CDR3 DNA reads TGTGCCTGCTGCTGGGGTGGGGGGGGGAGGGCCCTCCCTGGGTATTTT. Translating it yields CACCWGGGGRALPGYF. V and J are TRBV5-5 and TRBJ2-3, with 7 nucleotides matching TRBD2. Per germline, CDR1 SGHKS and CDR2 YYEKEE (reference sequence). Losses at the gene ends were 10 bases for V and 14 bases for J; bases not matched to a gene: 28. The CDR3 is 16 residues long.